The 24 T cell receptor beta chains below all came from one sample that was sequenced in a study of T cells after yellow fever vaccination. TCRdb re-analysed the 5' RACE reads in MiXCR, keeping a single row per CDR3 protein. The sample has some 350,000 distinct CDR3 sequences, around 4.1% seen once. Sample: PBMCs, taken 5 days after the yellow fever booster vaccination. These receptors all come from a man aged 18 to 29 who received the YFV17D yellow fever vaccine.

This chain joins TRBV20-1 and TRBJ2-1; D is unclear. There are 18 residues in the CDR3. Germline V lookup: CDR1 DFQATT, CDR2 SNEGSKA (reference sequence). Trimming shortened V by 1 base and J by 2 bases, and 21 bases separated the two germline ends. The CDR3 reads CSARVYIGPDAPYNEQFF. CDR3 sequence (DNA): TGCAGTGCTAGAGTGTATATTGGGCCCGACGCACCCTACAATGAGCAGTTCTTC.

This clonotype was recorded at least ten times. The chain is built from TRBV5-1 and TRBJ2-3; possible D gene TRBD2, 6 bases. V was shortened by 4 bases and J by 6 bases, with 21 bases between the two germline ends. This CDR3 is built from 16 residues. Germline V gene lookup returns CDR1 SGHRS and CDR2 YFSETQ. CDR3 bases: TGCGCCAGCAGCATCGGGGGACTGGGCCCTGTGGATACGCAGTATTTT. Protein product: CASSIGGLGPVDTQYF. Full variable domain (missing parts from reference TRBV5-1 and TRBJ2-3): KAGVTQTPRYLIKTRGQQVTLSCSPISGHRSVSWYQQTPGQGLQFLFEYFSETQRNKGNFPGRFSGRQFSNSRSEMNVSTLELGDSALYLCASSIGGLGPVDTQYFGPGTRLTVL.

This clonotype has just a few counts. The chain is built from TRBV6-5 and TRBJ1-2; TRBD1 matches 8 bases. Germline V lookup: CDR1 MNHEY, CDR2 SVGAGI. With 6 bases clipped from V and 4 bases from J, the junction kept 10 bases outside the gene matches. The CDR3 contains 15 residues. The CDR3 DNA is TGTGCCAGCAGGCGACAGGGGCCCTCACTCTATGGCTACACCTTC. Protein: CASRRQGPSLYGYTF.

The CDR3 sequence is CASSFVEAGELFF. Here the CDR3 DNA reads TGTGCCAGCAGTTTCGTAGAGGCTGGGGAGCTGTTTTTT. The chain recombines TRBV12-3 or TRBV12-4 with TRBJ2-2; D remains ambiguous. The CDR3 sequence is 13 residues long. The V gene lost 3 bases and the J gene lost 8 bases, with 10 bases spanning the gap.

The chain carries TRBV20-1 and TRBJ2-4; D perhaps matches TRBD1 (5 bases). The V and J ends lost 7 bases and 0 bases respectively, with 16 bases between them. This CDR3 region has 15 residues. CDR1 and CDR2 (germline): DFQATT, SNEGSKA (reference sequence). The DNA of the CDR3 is TGCAGTGTCGGAGTTGGGGCCTTAGCCAAAAACATTCAGTACTTC. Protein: CSVGVGALAKNIQYF.

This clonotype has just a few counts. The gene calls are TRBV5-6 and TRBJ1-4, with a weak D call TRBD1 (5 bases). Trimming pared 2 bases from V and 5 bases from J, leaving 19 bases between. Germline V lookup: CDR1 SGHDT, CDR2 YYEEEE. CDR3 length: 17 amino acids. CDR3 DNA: TGTGCCAGCAGCTTAGGGAGTGAAGGGGTGGAGAATGAAAAACTGTTTTTT. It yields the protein CASSLGSEGVENEKLFF. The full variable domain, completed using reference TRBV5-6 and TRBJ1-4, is DAGVTQSPTHLIKTRGQQVTLRCSPKSGHDTVSWYQQALGQGPQFIFQYYEEEERQRGNFPDRFSGHQFPNYSSELNVNALLLGDSALYLCASSLGSEGVENEKLFFGSGTQLSVL.

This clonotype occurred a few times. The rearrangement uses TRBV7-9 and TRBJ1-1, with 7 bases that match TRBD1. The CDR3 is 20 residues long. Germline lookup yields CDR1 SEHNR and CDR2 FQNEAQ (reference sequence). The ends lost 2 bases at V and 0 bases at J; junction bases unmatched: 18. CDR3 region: CASSLTGVKILQRMNTEAFF. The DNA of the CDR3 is TGTGCCAGCAGCTTAACAGGGGTAAAGATCTTACAACGGATGAACACTGAAGCTTTCTTT.

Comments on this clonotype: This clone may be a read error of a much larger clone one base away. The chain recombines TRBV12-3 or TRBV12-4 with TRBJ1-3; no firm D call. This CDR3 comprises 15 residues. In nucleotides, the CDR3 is TGTTCCAGCAGTTTAGAATCGAGATTTGGAAACACCATATATTTT. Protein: CSSSLESRFGNTIYF.

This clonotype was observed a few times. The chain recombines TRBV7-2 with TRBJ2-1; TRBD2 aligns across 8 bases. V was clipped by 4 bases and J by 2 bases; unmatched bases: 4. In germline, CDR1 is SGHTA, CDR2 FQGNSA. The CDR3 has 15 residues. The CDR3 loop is CASSWRGDAYNEQFF. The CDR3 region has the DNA TGTGCCAGCAGCTGGCGGGGGGACGCCTACAATGAGCAGTTCTTC.

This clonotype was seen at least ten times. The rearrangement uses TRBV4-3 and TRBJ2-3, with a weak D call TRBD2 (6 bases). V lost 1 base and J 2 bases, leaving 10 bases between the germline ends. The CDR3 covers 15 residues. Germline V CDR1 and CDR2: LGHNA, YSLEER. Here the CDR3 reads CASSQAPGVTDTQYF. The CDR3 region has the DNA TGCGCCAGCAGCCAAGCCCCGGGGGTCACAGATACGCAGTATTTT.

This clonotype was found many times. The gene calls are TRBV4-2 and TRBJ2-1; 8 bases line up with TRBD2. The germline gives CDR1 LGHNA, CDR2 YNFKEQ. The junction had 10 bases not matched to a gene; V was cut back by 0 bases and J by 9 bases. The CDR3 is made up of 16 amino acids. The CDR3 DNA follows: TGTGCCAGCAGCCAAGATATCGGGGGGGGGCAACTTGAGCAGTTCTTC. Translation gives CASSQDIGGGQLEQFF.

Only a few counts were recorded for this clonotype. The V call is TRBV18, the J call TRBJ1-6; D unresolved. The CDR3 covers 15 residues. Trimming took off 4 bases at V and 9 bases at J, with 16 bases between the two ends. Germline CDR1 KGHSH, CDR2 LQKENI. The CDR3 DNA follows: TGTGCCAGCTCACTGTCCACAGAGTTAAGTTCACCCCTCCACTTT. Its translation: CASSLSTELSSPLHF.

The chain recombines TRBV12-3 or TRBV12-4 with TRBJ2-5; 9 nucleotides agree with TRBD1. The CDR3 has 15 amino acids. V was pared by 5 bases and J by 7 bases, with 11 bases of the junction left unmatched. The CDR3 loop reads CASSPRRDRAGTQYF. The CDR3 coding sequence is TGTGCCAGCAGTCCCCGGCGGGACAGGGCCGGGACCCAGTACTTC.

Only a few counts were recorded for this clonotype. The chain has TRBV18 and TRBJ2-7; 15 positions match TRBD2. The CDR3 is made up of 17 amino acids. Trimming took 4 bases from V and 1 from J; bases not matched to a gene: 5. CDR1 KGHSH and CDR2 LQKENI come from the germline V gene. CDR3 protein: CASSRGLAGGDSYEQYF. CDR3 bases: TGTGCCAGCTCACGGGGACTAGCGGGGGGCGATTCCTACGAGCAGTACTTC.

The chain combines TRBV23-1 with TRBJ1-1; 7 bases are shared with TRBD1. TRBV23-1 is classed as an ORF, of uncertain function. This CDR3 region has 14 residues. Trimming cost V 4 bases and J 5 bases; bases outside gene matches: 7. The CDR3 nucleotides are TGCGCCAGCAGTCCTGACAGGGAGGGAACTGAAGCTTTCTTT. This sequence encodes CASSPDREGTEAFF.

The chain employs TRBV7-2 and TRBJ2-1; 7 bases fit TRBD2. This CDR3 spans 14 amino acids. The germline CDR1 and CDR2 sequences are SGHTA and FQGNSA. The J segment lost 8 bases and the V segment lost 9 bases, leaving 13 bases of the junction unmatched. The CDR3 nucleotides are TGTGCCAGTACTCCTGGACTAGTTCCCTATGAGCAGTTCTTC. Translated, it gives CASTPGLVPYEQFF.

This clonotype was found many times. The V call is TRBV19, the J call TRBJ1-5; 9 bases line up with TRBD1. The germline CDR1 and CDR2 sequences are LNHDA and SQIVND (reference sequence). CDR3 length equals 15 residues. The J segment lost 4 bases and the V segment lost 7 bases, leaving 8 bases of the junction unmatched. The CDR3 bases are TGTGCCAGTACCTGGGACAGGGTCGATAATCAGCCCCAGCATTTT. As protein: CASTWDRVDNQPQHF.

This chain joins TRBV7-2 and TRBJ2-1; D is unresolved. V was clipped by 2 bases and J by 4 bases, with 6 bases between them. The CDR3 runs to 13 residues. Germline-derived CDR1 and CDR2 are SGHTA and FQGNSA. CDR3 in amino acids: CASSLSMYNEQFF. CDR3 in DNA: TGTGCCAGCAGCTTAAGCATGTACAATGAGCAGTTCTTC. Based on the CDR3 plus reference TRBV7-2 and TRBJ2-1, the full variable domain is GAGVSQSPSNKVTEKGKDVELRCDPISGHTALYWYRQSLGQGLEFLIYFQGNSAPDKSGLPSDRFSAERTGGSVSTLTIQRTQQEDSAVYLCASSLSMYNEQFFGPGTRLTVL.

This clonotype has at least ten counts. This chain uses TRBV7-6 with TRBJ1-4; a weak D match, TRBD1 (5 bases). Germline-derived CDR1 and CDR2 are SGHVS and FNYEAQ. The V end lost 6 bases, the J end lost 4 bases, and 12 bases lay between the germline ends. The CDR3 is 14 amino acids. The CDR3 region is CASSGQGYNEKLFF. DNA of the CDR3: TGTGCCAGCAGTGGGCAGGGCTATAATGAAAAACTGTTTTTT.

CDR3 bases: TGTGCCAGCAGCGCAACCACAGGGAAGGGTGGCTACACCTTC. Translating gives CASSATTGKGGYTF. The chain employs TRBV7-6 and TRBJ1-2, with D maybe TRBD1 (6 bases). The CDR3 sequence is 14 residues long. V lost 5 bases to trimming and J lost 7 bases, with 17 bases between them. Germline V gene lookup returns CDR1 SGHVS and CDR2 FNYEAQ.

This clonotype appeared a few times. CDR3 in amino acids: CASSQGSGVNQPQHF. The CDR3 nucleotides read TGTGCCAGCAGCCAAGGGTCCGGGGTCAATCAGCCCCAGCATTTT. The rearrangement joins TRBV3-1 to TRBJ1-5, with unresolved D. Germline CDR1 LGHDT, CDR2 YNNKEL (reference sequence). This CDR3 spans 15 amino acids. Deletions cut 1 base from V and 3 bases from J, with 10 bases between.

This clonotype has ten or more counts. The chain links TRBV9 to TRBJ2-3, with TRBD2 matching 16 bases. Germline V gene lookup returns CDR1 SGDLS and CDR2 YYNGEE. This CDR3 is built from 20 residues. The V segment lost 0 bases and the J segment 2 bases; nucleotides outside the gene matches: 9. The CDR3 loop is CASSVARGLAGGPDTDTQYF. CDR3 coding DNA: TGTGCCAGCAGCGTAGCTCGGGGACTAGCGGGGGGGCCGGACACAGATACGCAGTATTTT.

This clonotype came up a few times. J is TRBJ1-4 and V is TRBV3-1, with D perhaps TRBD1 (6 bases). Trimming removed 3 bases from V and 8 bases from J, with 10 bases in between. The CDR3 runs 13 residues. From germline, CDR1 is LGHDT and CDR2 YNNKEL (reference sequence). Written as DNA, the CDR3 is TGTGCCAGCAGCCAGGGGGCAGAGGAAAAACTGTTTTTT. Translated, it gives CASSQGAEEKLFF.

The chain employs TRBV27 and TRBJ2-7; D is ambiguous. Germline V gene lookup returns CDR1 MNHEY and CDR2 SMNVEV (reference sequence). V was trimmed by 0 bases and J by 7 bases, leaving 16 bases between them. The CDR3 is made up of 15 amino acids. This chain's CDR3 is CASSLSLAPGQEQYF. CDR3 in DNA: TGTGCCAGCAGTTTATCCCTGGCCCCTGGGCAGGAGCAGTACTTC.